A selection of T cell receptor beta chains follows, all from one sample in a study of OX40 agonist ivuxolimab in advanced cancers. Sequencing was performed with immunoSEQ multiplex PCR; in TCRdb, only in-frame clones are kept and a portion is missing. This table has approximately 82,000 clones, 75% to 90% appearing once. Sample: CD4+ or CD8+ T cells sorted from blood, taken in a trial of the OX40 agonist ivuxolimab. These receptors originate from an adult with an advanced solid tumor such as melanoma, head and neck, liver or kidney cancer. Both conserved end residues are part of each CDR3. The order of the fields is D gene, V gene, J gene, clone size, CDR3 DNA, CDR3 protein. D genes are given only for firm matches. Some rows mark clone size as missing; the rest say once, few, many or name a class of expanded clone.

>TRBD2|TRBV9|TRBJ2-3|NA
TGTGCCAGCAGCGCCGCTAGCGGAATCACAGATACGCAGTATTTT
CASSAASGITDTQYF
>TRBD1|TRBV30|TRBJ1-2|NA
TGTGCCTGGAGTGTAAGCGGACAGGGTGGAGGCTACACCTTC
CAWSVSGQGGGYTF
>NA|TRBV10-3|TRBJ1-6|NA
TGTGCCATCAGTGGGTCAAAACAAGGGACCCCGAGTTCACCCCTCCACTTT
CAISGSKQGTPSSPLHF
>NA|TRBV5-5|TRBJ1-1|NA
TGTGCCAGCAGCTGGCAGGGGAGGTGGAGGAACACTGAAGCTTTCTTT
CASSWQGRWRNTEAFF
>NA|TRBV28|TRBJ2-5|once
TGTGCCAGCAGCAAAGGGGGTGCACAAGAGACCCAGTACTTC
CASSKGGAQETQYF
>NA|TRBV4-3|TRBJ2-7|NA
TGCGCCAGCAGCCAAGATCGGAGCGAGCAGTACTTC
CASSQDRSEQYF
>TRBD1|TRBV28|TRBJ1-2|NA
TGTGCCACCCTCCAACAGGGGAACTATGGCTACACCTTC
CATLQQGNYGYTF
>NA|TRBV2|TRBJ1-1|once
TGTGCCAGCAGTGATGGGGGTTATGAAGCTTTCTTT
CASSDGGYEAFF
>TRBD1|TRBV5-1|TRBJ2-3|NA
TGCGCCAGCAGCTTGGCCCAGGGGGAAGATACGCAGTATTTT
CASSLAQGEDTQYF
>NA|TRBV5-5|TRBJ2-1|NA
TGTGCCAGCAGCTTGGGACGGGGGACTGGGGGTGAGCAGTTCTTC
CASSLGRGTGGEQFF
>NA|TRBV5-6|TRBJ1-1|NA
TGTGCCAGCAGCTTGCCGGGGGTGGCTGAAGCTTTCTTT
CASSLPGVAEAFF
>NA|TRBV2|TRBJ2-7|NA
TGTGCCAGCAGTGCCCACTCTAGTGCGAGGAGCTCCTACGAGCAGTACTTC
CASSAHSSARSSYEQYF
>TRBD1|TRBV2|TRBJ2-7|few
TGTGCCAGCCAGGTGGGACAGGGGTCCCCCTACGAGCAGTACTTC
CASQVGQGSPYEQYF
>TRBD1|TRBV11-2|TRBJ2-2|NA
TGTGCCAGCAGCAACGACCGGTGGGACAGCAACACCGGGGAGCTGTTTTTT
CASSNDRWDSNTGELFF
>NA|TRBV27|TRBJ1-6|NA
TGTGCCAGCAGTGCCCCTACAGGGTTACCCTATAATTCACCCCTCCACTTT
CASSAPTGLPYNSPLHF
>NA|TRBV7-9|TRBJ2-5|NA
TGTGCCAGCAGTCGTGGGGACACGTCAGAGACCCAGTACTTC
CASSRGDTSETQYF
>NA|TRBV6-6|TRBJ1-4|NA
TGTGCCAGCAGTAGACGAGGGGCTGCAACTAATGAAAAACTGTTTTTT
CASSRRGAATNEKLFF
>NA|TRBV5-4|TRBJ1-2|NA
TGTGCCAGCAGCCCGGACTTGGACGTGTTAAACTATGGCTACACCTTC
CASSPDLDVLNYGYTF
>NA|TRBV6-5|TRBJ1-1|NA
TGTGCCAGCAGTTACTCGCGTCAGGGGACTGAAGCTTTCTTT
CASSYSRQGTEAFF
>TRBD1|TRBV7-9|TRBJ2-7|few
TGTGCCAGCAGCCCTCGACAGGGGGCGGGAGAGCAGTACTTC
CASSPRQGAGEQYF
>NA|TRBV19|TRBJ1-4|NA
TGTGCCAGTGTGCCGGCGGGGGCGGATGAAAAACTGTTTTTT
CASVPAGADEKLFF
>NA|TRBV7-6|TRBJ1-5|NA
TGTGCCAGCAGCTTAGGGCTCGACCAGCCCCAGCATTTT
CASSLGLDQPQHF
>TRBD1|TRBV28|TRBJ1-5|NA
TGTGCCAGCACCACCCTTGGGACAGTCTCTCAGCCCCAGCATTTT
CASTTLGTVSQPQHF
>TRBD1|TRBV7-2|TRBJ2-3|NA
TGTGCCAGCAGCTTACCTACAGGGGGCCATACGCAGTATTTT
CASSLPTGGHTQYF
>NA|TRBV21-1|TRBJ1-2|NA
TGTGCCAGCAGCAAAAGCACAGGGGGCCCGGAATATGGCTACACCTTC
CASSKSTGGPEYGYTF
>TRBD2|TRBV11-2|TRBJ2-5|once
TGTGCCAGCAGCTTAGCCCGGGGTAGGGCTAGCGGGCAAGAGACCCAGTACTTC
CASSLARGRASGQETQYF
>TRBD2|TRBV19|TRBJ2-1|NA
TGTGCCAGTAGTATTAGATCCGGCGGGGGACCGGATGAGCAGTTCTTC
CASSIRSGGGPDEQFF
>NA|TRBV27|TRBJ1-3|NA
TGTGCCAGCAGTACGATAGCGGGGGGAAACACCATATATTTT
CASSTIAGGNTIYF
>NA|TRBV5-1|TRBJ1-1|NA
TGCGCCAGCAGCTTGGGCGGAAACTCGGGGACTGAAGCTTTCTTT
CASSLGGNSGTEAFF
>TRBD1|TRBV28|TRBJ1-4|once
TGTGCCAGCAGTCTCGACAGGGGTGTGGGAAATGAAAAACTGTTTTTT
CASSLDRGVGNEKLFF
>TRBD1|TRBV10-3|TRBJ2-3|NA
TGTGCCATCACCGGGGACAGCAGAGATACGCAGTATTTT
CAITGDSRDTQYF
>NA|TRBV4-1|TRBJ2-3|NA
TGCGCCAGCCGAGACCCCCTACTCAGATGGGATACGCAGTATTTT
CASRDPLLRWDTQYF
>NA|TRBV7-6|TRBJ2-1|NA
TGTGCCAGCAGCTCCCGGTCGGGTCCCGGCAATGAGCAGTTCTTC
CASSSRSGPGNEQFF
>TRBD2|TRBV6-1|TRBJ2-7|NA
TGTGCCACCCGACTAGCGGGGGCCTACGAGCAGTACTTC
CATRLAGAYEQYF
>NA|TRBV27|TRBJ2-2|NA
TGTGCCAGCAGTTGGGGGGCGCGGAACACCGGGGAGCTGTTTTTT
CASSWGARNTGELFF
>TRBD1|TRBV19|TRBJ1-5|NA
TGTGCCAGTAGTCCGAGACGGGACAGGGGGCGTTTTCAGCCCCAGCATTTT
CASSPRRDRGRFQPQHF
>TRBD1|TRBV9|TRBJ2-1|NA
TGTGCCAGCAGCGTAGGGGGGACAGGGGAGAGGGAAGAGCAGTTCTTC
CASSVGGTGEREEQFF
>NA|TRBV15|TRBJ1-5|NA
TGTGCCACCAGCAGAGAGGTAAATCAGCCCCAGCATTTT
CATSREVNQPQHF
>NA|TRBV9|TRBJ2-3|once
TGTGCCAGCAGCGTGGGACTGGCCACAGATACGCAGTATTTT
CASSVGLATDTQYF
>NA|TRBV5-1|TRBJ1-1|once
TGCGCCAGCAGCTTGTTTGCGGGGCCTTCCATGAACACTGAAGCTTTCTTT
CASSLFAGPSMNTEAFF
>TRBD1|TRBV6-5|TRBJ1-5|NA
TGTGCCAGCAGTGATCAGGGGGCGCTGCATTTT
CASSDQGALHF
>TRBD1|TRBV5-1|TRBJ2-1|NA
TGCGCCAGCAGCCAAATACCGGGACAGGGTTACAATGAGCAGTTCTTC
CASSQIPGQGYNEQFF
>TRBD1|TRBV18|TRBJ1-5|NA
TGTGCCAGCTCACCAATGGGACAGGGGCTCATCGGTCAGCCCCAGCATTTT
CASSPMGQGLIGQPQHF
>TRBD1|TRBV7-8|TRBJ2-2|NA
TGTGCCAGCAGCTCCCTATACAGGGGCACCGGGGAGCTGTTTTTT
CASSSLYRGTGELFF
>NA|TRBV7-9|TRBJ2-7|NA
TGTGCCAGCAGCTTAGCGTCCGGCGAGCAGTACTTC
CASSLASGEQYF
>TRBD1|TRBV2|TRBJ1-4|NA
TGTGCCAGCAGCGCCGGGACAGGGGGCGAAAAACTGTTTTTT
CASSAGTGGEKLFF
>NA|TRBV10-2|TRBJ2-3|NA
TGCGCCAGCAGTGAGGTTTACGCAGATACGCAGTATTTT
CASSEVYADTQYF
>NA|TRBV5-1|TRBJ1-3|once
TGCGCCAGCAGCCTGGATGGACCCTCCTCTGGAAACACCATATATTTT
CASSLDGPSSGNTIYF
>NA|TRBV5-1|TRBJ2-3|NA
TGCGCCAGCAGAACCCCGGGTACAGATACGCAGTATTTT
CASRTPGTDTQYF
>NA|TRBV6-5|TRBJ1-3|NA
TGTGCCAGCAGACTAACCCTGGTCGTTGGAAACACCATATATTTT
CASRLTLVVGNTIYF
>NA|TRBV28|TRBJ1-6|NA
TGTGCCAGCGGAGGTTCCTATAATTCACCCCTCCACTTT
CASGGSYNSPLHF